This entry lists 20 T cell receptor beta chains sequenced from one sample in a study of cytomegalovirus exposure and HLA in healthy donors. 60 Vbeta and 13 Jbeta primers were used in PCR. Data came from immunoSEQ multiplex PCR; TCRdb stores just in-frame clones and leaves some out. Of over 55,000 clones in the sample, approximately 63% were seen once. The sequenced material came from PBMCs. The receptors come from a woman between 50 and 59 years old in good health and CMV-seropositive.

This chain links TRBV11-3 with TRBJ1-2; 9 bases agree with TRBD1. With V trimmed by 4 bases and J by 4 bases, 16 bases remained unmatched. Germline assignment: CDR1 SGHNT and CDR2 YENEEA. The CDR3 has 18 residues. The CDR3 coding sequence is TGTGCCAGCAGCTCACACCCCCCTAGACAGGGGGTGTTCTATGGCTACACCTTC. Translating it yields CASSSHPPRQGVFYGYTF.

In this sample, this clone turned up once. This chain uses TRBV5-6 with TRBJ1-3; D ambiguous. V lost 0 bases and J 0 bases, leaving 10 bases between the germline ends. Germline lookup yields CDR1 SGHDT and CDR2 YYEEEE. CDR3 size: 16 residues. The DNA for the CDR3 is TGTGCCAGCAGCTTGGGGGAGACCTACTCTGGAAACACCATATATTTT. Its protein is CASSLGETYSGNTIYF.

The gene calls are TRBV5-1 and TRBJ2-7, with 10 bases lining up with TRBD2. The germline CDR1 and CDR2 sequences are SGHRS and YFSETQ. This CDR3 contains 15 residues. Losses at the gene ends were 0 bases for V and 2 bases for J; bases not matched to a gene: 2. The CDR3 sequence is CASSLGSGGAYEQYF. The CDR3 DNA reads as TGCGCCAGCAGCTTGGGAAGCGGGGGGGCCTACGAGCAGTACTTC. The full variable domain, its missing parts supplied by reference TRBV5-1 and TRBJ2-7, is KAGVTQTPRYLIKTRGQQVTLSCSPISGHRSVSWYQQTPGQGLQFLFEYFSETQRNKGNFPGRFSGRQFSNSRSEMNVSTLELGDSALYLCASSLGSGGAYEQYFGPGTRLTVT.

V usage is TRBV4-2 and J usage is TRBJ2-1, with TRBD2 matching over 8 bases. With V trimmed by 3 bases and J by 2 bases, 9 bases remained unmatched. Germline V CDR1 and CDR2: LGHNA, YNFKEQ. This CDR3 comprises 17 residues. CDR3 nucleotide sequence: TGTGCCAGCAGCCACCAAAAGGAACTAGCGGCCTACAATGAGCAGTTCTTC. Its translation: CASSHQKELAAYNEQFF.

The chain recombines TRBV7-8 with TRBJ1-5; D gene uncertain. Germline CDR1 is SGHVS and CDR2 is FQNEAQ. V gave up 2 bases and J gave up 0 bases, with 14 bases separating them. The CDR3 contains 17 residues. The CDR3 DNA sequence: TGTGCCAGCAGCTTACGGGAGGAGTTAGATAGCAATCAGCCCCAGCATTTT. It specifies CASSLREELDSNQPQHF.

J is TRBJ2-1 and V is TRBV28; the match to TRBD2 covers 7 bases. The length of the CDR3 is 15 residues. Trimming took 4 bases from V and 9 from J; bases not matched to a gene: 12. The germline CDR1 and CDR2 sequences are MDHEN and SYDVKM. CDR3 nucleotides: TGTGCCAGCAGTTCCCTTTTGCGGGAGAGCGTTGAGCAGTTCTTC. Its protein product is CASSSLLRESVEQFF.

The V gene is TRBV6-5, the J gene TRBJ1-6, with D uncertain. This CDR3 region has 14 residues. V lost 6 bases and J lost 5, with 11 bases in between. Germline CDR1 and CDR2: MNHEY and SVGAGI. CDR3 DNA sequence: TGTGCCAGCAGCAAACAGCCCCATAATTCACCCCTCCACTTT. Its protein product is CASSKQPHNSPLHF.

This clone was counted between two and nine times. The chain combines TRBV10-1 with TRBJ2-5; the match to TRBD2 covers 9 bases. CDR1 is WNHNN and CDR2 is SYGVQD in the germline V gene (reference sequence). The CDR3 covers 15 residues. The V segment lost 5 bases and the J segment 4 bases; nucleotides outside the gene matches: 8. DNA of the CDR3: TGCGCCAGCAGTCGGGCTAGCGGGGATCGAGAGACCCAGTACTTC. It translates to CASSRASGDRETQYF.

The rearrangement uses TRBV7-9 and TRBJ1-1, with D possibly TRBD1 on 5 matching bases. CDR1 is SEHNR, CDR2 FQNEAQ, per germline (reference sequence). The CDR3 covers 16 residues. V was clipped by 5 bases and J by 4 bases, with 20 bases between them. CDR3 nucleotides: TGTGCCAGCAGCCTTCGATCGCAGAGCGGGGCCACTGAAGCTTTCTTT. Translation: CASSLRSQSGATEAFF.

This chain joins TRBV28 and TRBJ1-4, with D perhaps matching TRBD1 (6 bases). Per germline, CDR1 MDHEN and CDR2 SYDVKM. The CDR3 is made up of 15 amino acids. With 7 bases removed from V and 7 bases from J, the gap between germline ends came to 19 bases. The chain's CDR3 is CASTPSRDNFEKLFF. CDR3 DNA: TGTGCCAGCACTCCAAGTCGGGACAACTTTGAAAAACTGTTTTTT.

The chain is built from TRBV19 and TRBJ2-3, with TRBD2 matching over 11 bases. CDR3 length: 15 residues. V lost 9 bases to trimming and J lost 1 base; unmatched junction nucleotides: 6. Germline values: CDR1 LNHDA, CDR2 SQIVND (reference sequence). The CDR3 protein is CASCGTSGRTDTQYF. As DNA, the CDR3 is TGTGCCAGCTGTGGGACTAGCGGCCGCACAGATACGCAGTATTTT.

This sequence joins TRBV5-1 and TRBJ1-4; 8 nucleotides line up with TRBD1. This CDR3 spans 16 amino acids. After removal of 4 bases from V and 8 bases from J, the junction contained 13 bases not matched to a gene. The germline gives CDR1 SGHRS, CDR2 YFSETQ. CDR3 loop: CASSQDRARMVEKLFF. The CDR3 DNA is TGCGCCAGCAGCCAGGACAGGGCGAGAATGGTCGAAAAACTGTTTTTT. The whole variable domain, remainder taken from reference TRBV5-1 and TRBJ1-4, is KAGVTQTPRYLIKTRGQQVTLSCSPISGHRSVSWYQQTPGQGLQFLFEYFSETQRNKGNFPGRFSGRQFSNSRSEMNVSTLELGDSALYLCASSQDRARMVEKLFFGSGTQLSVL.

The V call is TRBV2, the J call TRBJ1-1; 7 bases are a match to TRBD1. Germline-derived CDR1 and CDR2 are SNHLY and FYNNEI. Trimming cost V 7 bases and J 1 base; bases outside gene matches: 9. The CDR3 totals 15 residues. CDR3 sequence reads: CASTKQGQQNTEAFF. The CDR3 DNA follows: TGTGCCAGCACCAAACAGGGACAGCAGAACACTGAAGCTTTCTTT. Full variable domain (outside the CDR3, taken from reference TRBV2 and TRBJ1-1): EPEVTQTPSHQVTQMGQEVILRCVPISNHLYFYWYRQILGQKVEFLVSFYNNEISEKSEIFDDQFSVERPDGSNFTLKIRSTKLEDSAMYFCASTKQGQQNTEAFFGQGTRLTVV.

This sequence joins TRBV29-1 and TRBJ2-5; 12 bases are shared with TRBD2. The CDR3 runs to 15 residues. In germline, CDR1 is SQVTM, CDR2 ANQGSEA. Trimming cost V 2 bases and J 3 bases; bases outside gene matches: 4. The CDR3 coding sequence is TGCAGCGTTGAAAGACTAGCGGGAGTGGAAGAGACCCAGTACTTC. Translating gives CSVERLAGVEETQYF.

The chain recombines TRBV7-2 with TRBJ1-5, with TRBD1 matching 7 bases. After removal of 2 bases from V and 3 bases from J, the junction contained 4 bases not matched to a gene. Germline CDR1 SGHTA, CDR2 FQGNSA. The CDR3 runs 15 residues. CDR3 region: CASSLKTGANQPQHF. The CDR3 DNA reads as TGTGCCAGCAGCTTAAAAACAGGGGCCAATCAGCCCCAGCATTTT.

V usage is TRBV28 and J usage is TRBJ2-5, with TRBD2 identical over 10 bases. V dropped 5 bases and J dropped 3; count of bases not matched to a gene: 9. The CDR3 contains 16 residues. The germline CDR1 and CDR2 sequences are MDHEN and SYDVKM. The CDR3 sequence is CASSIANGLAEETQYF. CDR3 nucleotides: TGTGCCAGCAGTATAGCCAATGGACTAGCGGAAGAGACCCAGTACTTC.

The chain uses TRBV30 and TRBJ2-3; TRBD1 matches at 9 bases. This CDR3 is 15 amino acids long. J lost 2 bases, V lost 3 bases, and 6 bases had no gene match. Germline CDR1 and CDR2: GTSNPN and SVGIG (reference sequence). The CDR3 region is CAWSLGTGNTDTQYF. Here the CDR3 DNA reads TGTGCCTGGAGCCTGGGGACAGGGAACACAGATACGCAGTATTTT.

The chain recombines TRBV2 with TRBJ2-7, with D possibly matching TRBD2 (5 bases). Germline CDR1 and CDR2: SNHLY and FYNNEI. The CDR3 consists of 15 residues. Trimming pared 2 bases from V and 0 bases from J, leaving 11 bases between. Here the CDR3 DNA reads TGTGCCAGCAGTGAACGGCCTACTAGCTCCTACGAGCAGTACTTC. Protein sequence: CASSERPTSSYEQYF.

The chain employs TRBV6-1 and TRBJ2-7, with D possibly TRBD1 on 6 matching bases. CDR1 is MNHNS, CDR2 SASEGT, per germline. The CDR3 consists of 15 residues. V was pared by 2 bases and J by 4 bases, with 15 bases between. CDR3: CASSESGVSWYEQYF. CDR3 nucleotides: TGTGCCAGCAGTGAATCAGGGGTTAGCTGGTACGAGCAGTACTTC.

This chain uses TRBV5-4 with TRBJ2-5, with 11 bases lining up with TRBD2. Looked up from germline, CDR1 is SGHNT and CDR2 is YYREEE (reference sequence). The CDR3 consists of 15 residues. J was trimmed by 1 base and V by 4 bases; bases with no gene match: 3. In DNA, the CDR3 is TGTGCCAGCAGCCTAGCGGGGGGAGCCCAAGAGACCCAGTACTTC. Translation: CASSLAGGAQETQYF.